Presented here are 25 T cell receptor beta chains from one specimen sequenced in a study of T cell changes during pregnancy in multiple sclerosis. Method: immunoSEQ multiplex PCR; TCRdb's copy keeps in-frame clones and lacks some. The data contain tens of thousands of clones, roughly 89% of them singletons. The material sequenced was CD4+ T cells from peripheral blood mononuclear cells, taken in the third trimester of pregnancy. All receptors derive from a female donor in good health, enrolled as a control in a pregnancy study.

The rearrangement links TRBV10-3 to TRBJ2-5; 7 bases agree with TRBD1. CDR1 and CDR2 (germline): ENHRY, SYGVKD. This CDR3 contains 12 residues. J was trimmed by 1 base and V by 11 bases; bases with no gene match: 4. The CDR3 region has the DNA TGTGCCGTCCGGGACAGCCAAGAGACCCAGTACTTC. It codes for CAVRDSQETQYF.

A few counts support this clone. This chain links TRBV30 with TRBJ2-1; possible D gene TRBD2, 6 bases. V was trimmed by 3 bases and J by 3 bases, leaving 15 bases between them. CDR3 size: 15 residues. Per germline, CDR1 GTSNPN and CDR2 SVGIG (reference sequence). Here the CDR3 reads CAWSGGATSYNEQFF. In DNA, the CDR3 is TGTGCCTGGAGCGGCGGGGCGACTAGCTACAATGAGCAGTTCTTC.

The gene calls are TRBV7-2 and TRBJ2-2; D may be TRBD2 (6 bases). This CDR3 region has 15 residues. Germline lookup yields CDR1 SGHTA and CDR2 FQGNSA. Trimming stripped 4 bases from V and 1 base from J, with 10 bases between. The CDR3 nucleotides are TGTGCCAGCAGCTCCCGGGACTGGAACACCGGGGAGCTGTTTTTT. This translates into CASSSRDWNTGELFF.

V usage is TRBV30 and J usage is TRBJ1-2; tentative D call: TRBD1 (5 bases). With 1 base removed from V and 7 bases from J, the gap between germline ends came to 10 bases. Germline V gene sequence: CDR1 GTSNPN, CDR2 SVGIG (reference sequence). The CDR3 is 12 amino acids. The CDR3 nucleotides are TGTGCCTGGAGTGCGGGGGGAGGTGGCTACACCTTC. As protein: CAWSAGGGGYTF. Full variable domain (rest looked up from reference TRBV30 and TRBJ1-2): SQTIHQWPATLVQPVGSPLSLECTVEGTSNPNLYWYRQAAGRGLQLLFYSVGIGQISSEVPQNLSASRPQDRQFILSSKKLLLSDSGFYLCAWSAGGGGYTFGSGTRLTVV.

CDR3 coding DNA: TGTGCCAGCAGGCTAGCGGGACGTCAAGAGACCCAGTACTTC. Translation gives CASRLAGRQETQYF. The chain joins TRBV11-2 to TRBJ2-5, with 9 bases that match TRBD2. There are 14 residues in the CDR3. V shed 6 bases and J 2 bases; nucleotides not matched to a gene: 4. CDR1 is SGHAT, CDR2 FQNNGV, per germline.

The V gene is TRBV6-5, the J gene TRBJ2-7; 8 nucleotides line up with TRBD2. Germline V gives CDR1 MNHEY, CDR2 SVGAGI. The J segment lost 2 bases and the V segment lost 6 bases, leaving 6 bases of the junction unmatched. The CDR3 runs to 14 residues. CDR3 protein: CASSATSGTYEQYF. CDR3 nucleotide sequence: TGTGCCAGCAGCGCAACTAGCGGAACCTACGAGCAGTACTTC.

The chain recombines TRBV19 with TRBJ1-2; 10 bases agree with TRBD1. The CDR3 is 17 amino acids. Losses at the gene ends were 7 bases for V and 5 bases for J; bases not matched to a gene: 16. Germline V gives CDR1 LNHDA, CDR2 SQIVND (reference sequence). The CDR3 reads CASTIGTGEPGWYGYTF. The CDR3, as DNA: TGTGCCAGTACCATCGGGACAGGGGAACCCGGATGGTATGGCTACACCTTC.

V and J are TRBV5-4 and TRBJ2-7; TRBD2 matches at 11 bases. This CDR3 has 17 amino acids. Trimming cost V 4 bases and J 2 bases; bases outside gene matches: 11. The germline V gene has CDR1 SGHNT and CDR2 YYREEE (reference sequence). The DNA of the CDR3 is TGTGCCAGCAGCCGGATGGGGCAACTAGCGGGAGCCTACGAGCAGTACTTC. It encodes CASSRMGQLAGAYEQYF. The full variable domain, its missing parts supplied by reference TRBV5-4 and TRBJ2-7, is ETGVTQSPTHLIKTRGQQVTLRCSSQSGHNTVSWYQQALGQGPQFIFQYYREEENGRGNFPPRFSGLQFPNYSSELNVNALELDDSALYLCASSRMGQLAGAYEQYFGPGTRLTVT.

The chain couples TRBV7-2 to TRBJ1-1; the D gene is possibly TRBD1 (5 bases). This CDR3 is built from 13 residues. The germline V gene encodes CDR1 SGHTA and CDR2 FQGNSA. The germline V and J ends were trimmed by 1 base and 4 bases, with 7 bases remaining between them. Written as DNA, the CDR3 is TGTGCCAGCAGCTTAGGGGGGGGCACTGAAGCTTTCTTT. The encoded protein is CASSLGGGTEAFF.

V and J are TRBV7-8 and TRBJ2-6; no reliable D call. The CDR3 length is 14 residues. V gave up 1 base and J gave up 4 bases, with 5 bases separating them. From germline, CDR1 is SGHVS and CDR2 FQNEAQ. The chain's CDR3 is CASSLVRGANVLTF. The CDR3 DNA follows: TGTGCCAGCAGCTTAGTCAGGGGGGCCAACGTCCTGACTTTC.

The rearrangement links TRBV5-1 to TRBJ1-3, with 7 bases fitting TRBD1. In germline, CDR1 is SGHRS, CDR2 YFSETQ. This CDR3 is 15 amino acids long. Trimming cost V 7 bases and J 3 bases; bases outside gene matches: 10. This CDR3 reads CASQIDRAGGNTIYF. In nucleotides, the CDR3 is TGCGCCAGCCAAATCGACAGGGCGGGTGGAAACACCATATATTTT. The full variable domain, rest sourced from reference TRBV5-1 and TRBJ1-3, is KAGVTQTPRYLIKTRGQQVTLSCSPISGHRSVSWYQQTPGQGLQFLFEYFSETQRNKGNFPGRFSGRQFSNSRSEMNVSTLELGDSALYLCASQIDRAGGNTIYFGEGSWLTVV.

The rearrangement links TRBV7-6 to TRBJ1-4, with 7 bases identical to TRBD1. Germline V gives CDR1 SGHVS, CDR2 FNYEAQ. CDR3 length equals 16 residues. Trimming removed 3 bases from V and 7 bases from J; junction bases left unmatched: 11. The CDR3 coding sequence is TGTGCCAGCAGCTTGGGGACAGCCGTCTCGGGTGAAAAACTGTTTTTT. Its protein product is CASSLGTAVSGEKLFF.

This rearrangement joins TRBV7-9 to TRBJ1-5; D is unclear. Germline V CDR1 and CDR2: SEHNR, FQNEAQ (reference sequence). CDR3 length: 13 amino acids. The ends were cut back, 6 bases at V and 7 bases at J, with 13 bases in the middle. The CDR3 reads CASSSSGNQPQHF. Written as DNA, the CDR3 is TGTGCCAGCAGTTCCTCGGGGAACCAGCCCCAGCATTTT.

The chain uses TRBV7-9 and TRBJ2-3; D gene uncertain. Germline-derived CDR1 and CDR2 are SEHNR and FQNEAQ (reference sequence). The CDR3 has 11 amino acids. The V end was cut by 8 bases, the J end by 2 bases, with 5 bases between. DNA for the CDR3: TGTGCCAGCGGGCACACAGATACGCAGTATTTT. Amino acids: CASGHTDTQYF.

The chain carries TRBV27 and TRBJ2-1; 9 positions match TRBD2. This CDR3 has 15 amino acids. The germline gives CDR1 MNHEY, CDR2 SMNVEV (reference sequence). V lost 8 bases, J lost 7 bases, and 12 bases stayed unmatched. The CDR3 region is CASRGGAGGGNEQFF. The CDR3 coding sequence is TGTGCCAGCCGCGGTGGAGCGGGAGGAGGGAATGAGCAGTTCTTC.

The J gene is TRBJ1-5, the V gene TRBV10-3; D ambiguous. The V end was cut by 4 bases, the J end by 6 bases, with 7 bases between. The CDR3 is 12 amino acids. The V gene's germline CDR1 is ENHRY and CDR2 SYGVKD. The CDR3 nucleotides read TGTGCCATCAGTGTTGCGGGTCAGCCCCAGCATTTT. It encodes CAISVAGQPQHF.

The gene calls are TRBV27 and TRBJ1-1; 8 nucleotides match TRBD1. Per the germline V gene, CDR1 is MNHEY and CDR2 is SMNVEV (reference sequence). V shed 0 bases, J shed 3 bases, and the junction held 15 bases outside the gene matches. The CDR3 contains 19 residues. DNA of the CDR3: TGTGCCAGCAGTTTATCCGGTATCAGGGGGCAAATCCTAGACACTGAAGCTTTCTTT. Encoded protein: CASSLSGIRGQILDTEAFF.

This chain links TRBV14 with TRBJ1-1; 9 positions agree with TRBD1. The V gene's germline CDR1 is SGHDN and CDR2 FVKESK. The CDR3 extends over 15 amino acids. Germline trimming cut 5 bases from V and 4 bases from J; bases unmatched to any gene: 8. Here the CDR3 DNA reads TGTGCCAGCAGCTCTTCCGGGACAGGGATCACTGAAGCTTTCTTT. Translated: CASSSSGTGITEAFF.

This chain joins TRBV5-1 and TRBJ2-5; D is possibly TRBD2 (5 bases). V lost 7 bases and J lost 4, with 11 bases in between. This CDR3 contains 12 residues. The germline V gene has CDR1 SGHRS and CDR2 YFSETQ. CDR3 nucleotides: TGCGCCAGCGGGAGCGCCGGAGAGACCCAGTACTTC. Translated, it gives CASGSAGETQYF.

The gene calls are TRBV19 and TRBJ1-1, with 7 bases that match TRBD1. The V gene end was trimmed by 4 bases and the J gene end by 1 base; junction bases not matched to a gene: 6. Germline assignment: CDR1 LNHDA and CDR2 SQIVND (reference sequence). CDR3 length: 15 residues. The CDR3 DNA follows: TGTGCCAGTAGTACCCCCCGGACAGGGAACACTGAAGCTTTCTTT. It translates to CASSTPRTGNTEAFF.

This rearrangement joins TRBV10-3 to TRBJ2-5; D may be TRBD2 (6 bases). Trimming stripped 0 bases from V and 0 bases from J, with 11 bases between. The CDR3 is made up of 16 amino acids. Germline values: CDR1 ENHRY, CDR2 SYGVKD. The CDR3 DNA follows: TGTGCCATCAGTGAGTCAACTAGCCTGTACCAAGAGACCCAGTACTTC. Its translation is CAISESTSLYQETQYF.

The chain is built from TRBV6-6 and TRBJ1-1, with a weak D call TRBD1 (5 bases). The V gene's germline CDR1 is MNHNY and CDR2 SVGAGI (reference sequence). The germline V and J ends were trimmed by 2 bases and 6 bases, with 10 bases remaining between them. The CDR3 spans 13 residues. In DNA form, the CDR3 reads TGTGCCAGCAGTTACCCCGGACATTCTGAAGCTTTCTTT. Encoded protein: CASSYPGHSEAFF.

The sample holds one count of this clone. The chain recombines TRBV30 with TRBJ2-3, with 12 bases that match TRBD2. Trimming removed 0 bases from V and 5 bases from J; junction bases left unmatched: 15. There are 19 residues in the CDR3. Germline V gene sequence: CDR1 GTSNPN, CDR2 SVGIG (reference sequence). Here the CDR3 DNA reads TGTGCCTGGAGTGTACGAGGGACTAGCGGGCCCAGGAGTCGAGATACGCAGTATTTT. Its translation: CAWSVRGTSGPRSRDTQYF.

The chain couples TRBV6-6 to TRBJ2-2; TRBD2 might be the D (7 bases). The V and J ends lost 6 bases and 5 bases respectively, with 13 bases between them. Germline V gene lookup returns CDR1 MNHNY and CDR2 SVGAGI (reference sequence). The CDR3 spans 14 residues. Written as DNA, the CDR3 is TGTGCCAGCAGAGGGGGGGCTAGTACCGGGGAGCTGTTTTTT. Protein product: CASRGGASTGELFF.

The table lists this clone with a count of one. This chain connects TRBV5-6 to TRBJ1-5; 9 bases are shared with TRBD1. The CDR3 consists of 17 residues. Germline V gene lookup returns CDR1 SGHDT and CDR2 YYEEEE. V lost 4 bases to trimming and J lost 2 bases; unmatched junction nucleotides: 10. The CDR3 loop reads CASSLEQGAAGNQPQHF. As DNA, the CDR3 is TGTGCCAGCAGCCTGGAACAGGGGGCCGCGGGCAATCAGCCCCAGCATTTT.